A single sample is the source of the 22 T cell receptor beta chains below, sequenced in a study of early T cells in non-severe SARS-CoV-2 infection. TCRdb used MiXCR to reprocess the 5' RACE reads, holding one entry per CDR3 protein. Of over 45,000 distinct CDR3 sequences in the sample, roughly 7.6% were seen once. Specimen: whole blood, collected at baseline. The receptors were sampled from an adult who was a healthcare worker with PCR-confirmed SARS-CoV-2 infection or an uninfected control (not recorded which).

This clonotype appeared many times. The rearrangement joins TRBV10-3 to TRBJ2-5; TRBD2 matches at 8 bases. This CDR3 has 16 residues. V trimming: 4 bases; J trimming: 4 bases; junction bases outside the gene matches: 11. Looked up from germline, CDR1 is ENHRY and CDR2 is SYGVKD. The CDR3 region is CAISGRGTSNGETQYF. The CDR3 DNA sequence: TGTGCCATCAGTGGGAGGGGGACTAGTAACGGAGAGACCCAGTACTTC.

There are a few counts of this clonotype. One end of the junction varies from germline; a read error may be responsible. The chain uses TRBV5-5 and TRBJ2-7, with D possibly matching TRBD2 (6 bases). The CDR3 covers 15 residues. Germline V gives CDR1 SGHKS, CDR2 YYEKEE (reference sequence). The chain's CDR3 is CASSFGNSGPYEHYF. DNA for the CDR3: TGTGCCAGCAGCTTCGGGAATAGCGGACCCTACGAGCATTACTTC.

The chain links TRBV12-3 or TRBV12-4 to TRBJ1-5; possible D gene TRBD1, 5 bases. The germline V and J ends were trimmed by 3 bases and 2 bases, with 8 bases remaining between them. CDR3 size: 14 residues. The CDR3 region is CASSFSGGNQPQHF. The CDR3 nucleotides are TGTGCCAGCAGTTTTTCGGGGGGCAATCAGCCCCAGCATTTT.

This clonotype was picked up many times. The chain combines TRBV19 with TRBJ1-2; 7 positions agree with TRBD1. The CDR3 spans 15 residues. The J segment lost 0 bases and the V segment lost 4 bases, leaving 5 bases of the junction unmatched. Per the germline V gene, CDR1 is LNHDA and CDR2 is SQIVND (reference sequence). The chain's CDR3 is CASSTLGTANYGYTF. The CDR3 region has the DNA TGTGCCAGTAGTACCTTGGGGACAGCTAACTATGGCTACACCTTC. The full variable domain, its missing parts supplied by reference TRBV19 and TRBJ1-2, is DGGITQSPKYLFRKEGQNVTLSCEQNLNHDAMYWYRQDPGQGLRLIYYSQIVNDFQKGDIAEGYSVSREKKESFPLTVTSAQKNPTAFYLCASSTLGTANYGYTFGSGTRLTVV.

This rearrangement joins TRBV6-6 to TRBJ2-7, with TRBD2 identical over 12 bases. The junction had 17 bases not matched to a gene; V was cut back by 5 bases and J by 9 bases. The CDR3 runs 17 residues. Germline CDR1 and CDR2: MNHNY and SVGAGI (reference sequence). CDR3 sequence (DNA): TGTGCCAGCAGTCCCCGGGACAGCCGGACTAGCGGGACCGCGCAGTACTTC. Translation: CASSPRDSRTSGTAQYF.

This chain links TRBV6-5 with TRBJ1-1, with 9 bases that match TRBD1. V trimming: 0 bases; J trimming: 4 bases; junction bases outside the gene matches: 9. The CDR3 sequence is 17 residues long. Germline CDR1 MNHEY, CDR2 SVGAGI. The CDR3 DNA is TGTGCCAGCAGTTACTCCCCGGGACAGGGTTTGTCCACTGAAGCTTTCTTT. The encoded protein is CASSYSPGQGLSTEAFF.

This clonotype has at least ten counts. The chain joins TRBV5-4 to TRBJ2-3, with 7 bases fitting TRBD1. CDR1 SGHNT and CDR2 YYREEE come from the germline V gene (reference sequence). The V and J ends lost 7 bases and 2 bases, in that order; junction bases with no gene match: 7. CDR3 length: 14 amino acids. The CDR3 protein is CASLDRQDTDTQYF. Here the CDR3 DNA reads TGTGCCAGCCTGGACAGGCAAGACACAGATACGCAGTATTTT.

This clonotype was detected only a few times. The chain carries TRBV7-2 and TRBJ1-5; D uncertain. This CDR3 is built from 14 residues. The V end was cut by 5 bases, the J end by 1 base, with 9 bases between. Germline V gives CDR1 SGHTA, CDR2 FQGNSA. The CDR3 sequence: CASSLAGSNQPQHF. DNA of the CDR3: TGTGCCAGCAGCCTTGCTGGGAGCAATCAGCCCCAGCATTTT. Complete variable domain (other parts from reference TRBV7-2 and TRBJ1-5): GAGVSQSPSNKVTEKGKDVELRCDPISGHTALYWYRQSLGQGLEFLIYFQGNSAPDKSGLPSDRFSAERTGGSVSTLTIQRTQQEDSAVYLCASSLAGSNQPQHFGDGTRLSIL.

Many counts were recorded for this clonotype. The chain links TRBV25-1 to TRBJ2-7, with 7 bases fitting TRBD1. The CDR3 is made up of 13 amino acids. Germline assignment: CDR1 MGHDK and CDR2 SYGVNS. V lost 7 bases to trimming and J lost 8 bases; unmatched junction nucleotides: 11. Here the CDR3 DNA reads TGTGCCAGCATTGACAGGGCCGCTTCTAAGCAGTACTTC. Translation gives CASIDRAASKQYF.

The table lists this clonotype with many counts. This chain joins TRBV3-1 and TRBJ2-2; D uncertain. The CDR3 sequence is 16 residues long. V gave up 3 bases and J gave up 2 bases, with 13 bases separating them. The V gene's germline CDR1 is LGHDT and CDR2 YNNKEL (reference sequence). DNA of the CDR3: TGTGCCAGCAGCCAGATCAGGCCAGTAAACACCGGGGAGCTGTTTTTT. Protein: CASSQIRPVNTGELFF.

V and J are TRBV29-1 and TRBJ1-1; perhaps TRBD1 as D (5 bases). This CDR3 is 13 amino acids long. Per germline, CDR1 SQVTM and CDR2 ANQGSEA. Between the trimmed V and J ends, which lost 7 bases and 4 bases, there was a span of 16 bases. The CDR3 region is CSATRQGSTEAFF. CDR3 coding DNA: TGCAGCGCCACCCGGCAGGGCAGCACTGAAGCTTTCTTT. The full variable domain, with the rest looked up from reference TRBV29-1 and TRBJ1-1, is SAVISQKPSRDICQRGTSLTIQCQVDSQVTMMFWYRQQPGQSLTLIATANQGSEATYESGFVIDKFPISRPNLTFSTLTVSNMSPEDSSIYLCSATRQGSTEAFFGQGTRLTVV.

The CDR3 nucleotides read TGTGCCAGCAGCCAAGGATCGGGGGAGGCCTACGAGCAGTACTTC. Its protein product is CASSQGSGEAYEQYF. The genes are TRBV7-9 and TRBJ2-7; a possible D gene is TRBD2 (6 bases). CDR1 and CDR2 from the germline V gene are SEHNR and FQNEAQ (reference sequence). The CDR3 totals 15 residues. V lost 5 bases and J lost 2, with 16 bases in between.

This clonotype has only a few counts. The chain uses TRBV6-2 or TRBV6-3 and TRBJ2-2, with 8 positions matching TRBD1. Unmatched junction bases numbered 9, after V lost 2 bases and J lost 7 bases. CDR3 length: 16 residues. The germline gives CDR1 MNHEY, CDR2 SVGEGT. This CDR3 reads CASSYRQGTHVGELFF. The CDR3 region has the DNA TGTGCCAGCAGTTACCGACAGGGGACACACGTCGGGGAGCTGTTTTTT.

This clonotype was seen a few times. This chain links TRBV20-1 with TRBJ1-1; possibly TRBD1 for D (5 bases). CDR1 DFQATT and CDR2 SNEGSKA come from the germline V gene (reference sequence). The CDR3 is made up of 12 amino acids. V was clipped by 6 bases and J by 4 bases, with 12 bases between them. The CDR3 DNA reads TGCAGTGCCAAACAGGAGGGCACTGAAGCTTTCTTT. It specifies CSAKQEGTEAFF.

This clonotype was picked up many times. The chain couples TRBV18 to TRBJ2-1; D not certain. The length of the CDR3 is 17 residues. Trimming shortened V by 0 bases and J by 3 bases, and 15 bases separated the two germline ends. Germline CDR1 is KGHSH and CDR2 is LQKENI. As DNA, the CDR3 is TGTGCCAGCTCACCACCGAGCAGACCGATCTACTACAATGAGCAGTTCTTC. Its protein is CASSPPSRPIYYNEQFF.

This clonotype showed up many times. The chain uses TRBV6-5 and TRBJ2-5; TRBD1 matches 9 bases. CDR1 is MNHEY, CDR2 SVGAGI, per germline. The CDR3 loop spans 15 amino acids. V shed 6 bases, J shed 4 bases, and the junction held 9 bases outside the gene matches. This CDR3 reads CASRAGTGHGETQYF. In nucleotides, the CDR3 is TGTGCCAGCAGAGCGGGGACAGGGCATGGAGAGACCCAGTACTTC.

The sample holds a few counts of this clonotype. The chain links TRBV6-5 to TRBJ2-7, with 12 bases identical to TRBD2. Germline CDR1 and CDR2: MNHEY and SVGAGI. The junction had 11 bases not matched to a gene; V was cut back by 4 bases and J by 7 bases. The CDR3 is 16 amino acids. The CDR3 nucleotides read TGTGCCAGCAGTTTAAGGACTAGCGGGAACGCGGGAGAGCAGTACTTC. Amino acids: CASSLRTSGNAGEQYF.

This clonotype occurred many times. The V call is TRBV3-1, the J call TRBJ1-1; D is unclear. V shed 1 base and J shed 6 bases, with 6 bases lying between them. The CDR3 has 12 residues. Germline V gene data show CDR1 as LGHDT and CDR2 as YNNKEL (reference sequence). CDR3 sequence: CASSQVGSEAFF. CDR3 bases: TGTGCCAGCAGCCAAGTCGGGTCTGAAGCTTTCTTT.

The sample holds a few counts of this clonotype. V is TRBV5-1 and J is TRBJ2-7; maybe TRBD2 (6 bases). V lost 0 bases and J 5 bases, leaving 21 bases between the germline ends. The CDR3 consists of 17 residues. Germline V gene data show CDR1 as SGHRS and CDR2 as YFSETQ. The CDR3 bases are TGCGCCAGCAGCTTGGCGCTGCGGGACGAAGTTACCAACGAGCAGTACTTC. It is translated as CASSLALRDEVTNEQYF.

The table lists this clonotype with a few counts. The genes are TRBV9 and TRBJ2-7, with 10 bases fitting TRBD2. J gave up 4 bases and V 0 bases, and 7 bases lay outside the gene matches. Germline loops: CDR1 SGDLS, CDR2 YYNGEE. The CDR3 consists of 16 residues. The CDR3 DNA is TGTGCCAGCAGCGTAGATTCTAGGACTAGCGGATACGAGCAGTACTTC. This sequence encodes CASSVDSRTSGYEQYF.

The rearrangement joins TRBV19 to TRBJ2-7, with 9 bases lining up with TRBD2. The V gene's germline CDR1 is LNHDA and CDR2 SQIVND (reference sequence). J was trimmed by 4 bases and V by 5 bases; bases with no gene match: 9. The CDR3 has 15 residues. CDR3 sequence (DNA): TGTGCCAGTAGTGCCAGCGGGAGGAAGGGTTACGAGCAGTACTTC. Amino acids: CASSASGRKGYEQYF.

Remarks on this clonotype: Possible read error: a much larger clone is one base away. V gene TRBV6-5 combines with J gene TRBJ2-7; tentatively, D is TRBD1 or TRBD2 (5 bases each). V was pared by 4 bases and J by 5 bases, with 18 bases between. The length of the CDR3 is 15 residues. CDR1 MNHEY and CDR2 SVGAGI come from the germline V gene. The CDR3 region is CASSWGRGIGDEQYF. The CDR3 nucleotides read TGTGCCAGCAGTTGGGGACGTGGGATAGGGGACGAGCAGTACTTC.